This T cell receptor beta chain was documented in a study of blood T cell repertoires in COVID-19. On the study more broadly: Sites across the United States, Italy and Spain contributed samples from acute and convalescent COVID-19. The analysed material was cDNA or gDNA that came from T cells, B-cell-depleted T cells, or PBMCs.

Authors' processing steps: Researchers report that nucleated cell counts were estimated from reference gene primer amplification. TCRdb keeps only in-frame clones here, not all; method: immunoSEQ multiplex PCR. V, J and clone size were drawn from that table, and D and trimming were deduced from the DNA. This sample yields about 280,000 clones, of which 75% to 90% are seen a single time; less than 3% belongs to the top ten. Per germline, CDR1 SGDLS and CDR2 YYNGEE. This CDR3 has 15 amino acids. V lost 4 bases and J lost 4; bases outside the gene matches: 8. Sequenced material: peripheral blood. The receptor's source is a woman aged 25 to 39 with active or convalescent COVID-19. This sequence joins TRBV9 and TRBJ1-5; 7 nucleotides agree with TRBD1. The CDR3 sequence: CASSPGQVPNQPQHF. The CDR3 nucleotides are TGTGCCAGCAGCCCAGGACAGGTCCCTAATCAGCCCCAGCATTTT.